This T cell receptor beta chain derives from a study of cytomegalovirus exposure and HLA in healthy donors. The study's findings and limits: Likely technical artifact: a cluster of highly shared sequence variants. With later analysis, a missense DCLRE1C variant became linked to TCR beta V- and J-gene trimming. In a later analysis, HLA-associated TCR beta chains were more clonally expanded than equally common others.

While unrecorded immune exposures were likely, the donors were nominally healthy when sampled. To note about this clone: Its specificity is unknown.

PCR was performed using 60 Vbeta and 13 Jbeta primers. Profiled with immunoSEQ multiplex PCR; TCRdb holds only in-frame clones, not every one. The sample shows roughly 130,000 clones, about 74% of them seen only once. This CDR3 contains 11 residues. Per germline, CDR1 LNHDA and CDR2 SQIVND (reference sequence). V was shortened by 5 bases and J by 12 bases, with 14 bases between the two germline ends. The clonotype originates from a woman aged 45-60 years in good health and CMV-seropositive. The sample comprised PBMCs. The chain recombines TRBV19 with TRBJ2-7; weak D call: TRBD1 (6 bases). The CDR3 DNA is TGTGCCAGTAGTCTGGGGACAATCCTGTACTTC. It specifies CASSLGTILYF.